This TCR beta chain was captured by sequencing in a study of OX40 agonist ivuxolimab in advanced cancers. The CDR3 totals 16 residues. The germline gives CDR1 SGHTA, CDR2 FQGTGA. V dropped 3 bases and J dropped 9 bases, with 21 bases sitting between them. Repertoires were generated with immunoSEQ multiplex PCR, while TCRdb's copy carries only in-frame clones and drops some. The repertoire holds tens of thousands of clones, with approximately 90% as singletons. The TCR sequence derives from an adult with an advanced solid tumor such as melanoma, head and neck, liver or kidney cancer. The chain carries TRBV7-3 and TRBJ2-1; a weak D match, TRBD1 (6 bases). The sequences come from CD4+ or CD8+ T cells sorted from blood, collected in a trial of the OX40 agonist ivuxolimab. The CDR3 loop reads CASSLMSASEGGEQFF. In DNA, the CDR3 is TGTGCCAGCAGCTTGATGTCCGCCTCAGAAGGGGGTGAGCAGTTCTTC.